The source of this T cell receptor beta chain is a study of identical twins. There are many counts of this clonotype. No antigen is known for it. Study-level findings and limits: Fewer insertions were carried by abundant cord blood beta clonotypes, but none was seen in memory repertoires. Cross-sectional statistics underpinned the conclusions; the same donors were not followed. Weaker excess twin sharing was observed in beta out-of-frame sequences.

Germline CDR1 reads SEHNR; CDR2 reads FQNEAQ (reference sequence). V was clipped by 3 bases and J by 1 base, with 1 base between them. The CDR3 is 12 amino acids. MiXCR, applied by TCRdb to the 5' RACE reads, yields one record per CDR3 protein. Among about 260,000 distinct CDR3 sequences listed, 5.5% to 7% were seen once. This same sample was also taken into another study, of yellow fever vaccine responses in identical twins.

The specimen was memory (CD45RO+) T cells sorted from blood. This chain connects TRBV7-9 to TRBJ1-3; no definite D call. The origin of this receptor is a woman younger than 30 in good health. The CDR3 region has the DNA TGTGCCAGCAGCTTGTCTGGAAACACCATATATTTT. This codes for CASSLSGNTIYF.